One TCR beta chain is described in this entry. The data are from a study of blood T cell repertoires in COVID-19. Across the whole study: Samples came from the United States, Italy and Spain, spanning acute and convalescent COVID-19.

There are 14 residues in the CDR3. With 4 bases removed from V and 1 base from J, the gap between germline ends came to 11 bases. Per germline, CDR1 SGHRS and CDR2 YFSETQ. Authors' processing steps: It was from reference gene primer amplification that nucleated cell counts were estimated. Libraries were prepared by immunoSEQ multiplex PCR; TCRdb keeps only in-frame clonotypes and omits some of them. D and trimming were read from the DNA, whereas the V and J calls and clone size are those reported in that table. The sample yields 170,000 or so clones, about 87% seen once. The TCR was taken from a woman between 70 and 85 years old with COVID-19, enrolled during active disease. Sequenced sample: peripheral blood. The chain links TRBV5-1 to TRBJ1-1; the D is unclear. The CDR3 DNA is TGCGCCAGCAGCCCGGTCCTCGGGAACACTGAAGCTTTCTTT. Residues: CASSPVLGNTEAFF.